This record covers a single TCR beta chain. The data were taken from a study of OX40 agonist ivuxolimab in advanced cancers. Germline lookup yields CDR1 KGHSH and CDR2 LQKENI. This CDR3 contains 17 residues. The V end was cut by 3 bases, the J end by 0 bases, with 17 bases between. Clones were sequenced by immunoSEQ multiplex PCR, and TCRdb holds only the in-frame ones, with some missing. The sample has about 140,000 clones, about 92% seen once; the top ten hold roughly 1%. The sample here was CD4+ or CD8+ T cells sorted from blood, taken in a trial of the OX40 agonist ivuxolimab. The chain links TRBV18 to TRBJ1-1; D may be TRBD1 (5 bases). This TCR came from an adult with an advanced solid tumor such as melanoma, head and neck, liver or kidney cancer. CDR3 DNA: TGTGCCAGCTCACCCCGGGACTCCGGGGGGATGAACACTGAAGCTTTCTTT. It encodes CASSPRDSGGMNTEAFF.